The rows below give T cell receptor beta chains drawn from one sample of a study of T cells in Graves' hyperthyroidism and ophthalmopathy. TCRdb passed the multiplex PCR reads through MiXCR, listing each CDR3 protein once. The sample records more than 500,000 distinct CDR3 sequences, approximately 15% being singletons. Material for sequencing was blood. These receptors originate from a woman aged 35 to 49 with Graves' ophthalmopathy. The conserved cysteine and the conserved F or W are not part of the CDR3 here.

V: TRBV10-3; CDR3: AISEAVGATEAF
V: TRBV20-1; CDR3: SARDGDPGSYEQY
V: TRBV18; CDR3: ASSPFPGGQPQH
V: TRBV6-1; CDR3: ASSEPGTHEQY
V: TRBV29-1; CDR3: SVGWAGRGTYEQY
V: TRBV12-3/TRBV12-4; CDR3: ASSHEGASEAF
V: TRBV7-2; CDR3: ASSLRPGLDSPLH
V: TRBV28; CDR3: ASRERNTEAF
V: TRBV2; CDR3: ASSPDNGGNTIY
V: TRBV6-1; CDR3: ASSEASGQETQY
V: TRBV5-4; CDR3: ASSTRTGADTGELF
V: TRBV4-1; CDR3: ASSPNRASDEAF
V: TRBV28; CDR3: ASSLGPTAFQY
V: TRBV6-2/TRBV6-3; CDR3: ASSYYAGRVDTQY
V: TRBV30; CDR3: AWSVRNRGMNQPQH
V: TRBV30; CDR3: AWSQLAGGIQETQY
V: TRBV6-5; CDR3: ASSYVSANTEAF
V: TRBV6-2/TRBV6-3; CDR3: ASSYTQSLAGGTGELF
V: TRBV7-9; CDR3: ASSLGLAETPWTQY
V: TRBV27; CDR3: ASSFGGHTTENYEQY
V: TRBV12-3/TRBV12-4; CDR3: ASTIGQGGYEQY
V: TRBV5-1; CDR3: ASSLPGQLDEQY
V: TRBV27; CDR3: ASSFSGSTYERY
V: TRBV12-3/TRBV12-4; CDR3: ASSFGTGGGPQH
V: TRBV2; CDR3: ASGGLGGFAGNTIY
V: TRBV28; CDR3: ASSPGQGMDTEAF
V: TRBV13; CDR3: ASSLDRDWNTGELF
V: TRBV6-2/TRBV6-3; CDR3: ASSWSQGAIQPQH
V: TRBV12-3/TRBV12-4; CDR3: ASGGRTSTGELF
V: TRBV30; CDR3: AWRRDGAANTGELF
V: TRBV4-3; CDR3: ASSQGVGTYEQY
V: TRBV5-6; CDR3: ASEILAQNIQY
V: TRBV19; CDR3: ASSIQGGELF
V: TRBV19; CDR3: ASISQGAEAF
V: TRBV20-1; CDR3: SASSPRGREETQY
V: TRBV4-3; CDR3: ASSQEAARSSGANVLT
V: TRBV27; CDR3: ASSQVGTVQETRY
V: TRBV12-3/TRBV12-4; CDR3: ASSLSSGVEDQY
V: TRBV14; CDR3: ASSQEFYGYT
V: TRBV29-1; CDR3: SVALGSSRETQY
V: TRBV19; CDR3: ASSILRGIGEAF
V: TRBV5-1; CDR3: ASSRSDRTYEQY
V: TRBV19; CDR3: ASSIVGGGNQPQH
V: TRBV30; CDR3: AWSKGRDYEQY
V: TRBV3-1; CDR3: ASSPTSTGPQH
V: TRBV29-1; CDR3: SVEGTSGGAYEQY
V: TRBV6-2/TRBV6-3; CDR3: ASSYRRVQTEAF
V: TRBV20-1; CDR3: SARDGSGGPEETQY
V: TRBV20-1; CDR3: SARVVGQGTYYGYT
V: TRBV10-3; CDR3: AISPETTYEQY
V: TRBV6-2/TRBV6-3; CDR3: ASSYPETGNYGYT